This is a list of T cell receptor beta chains from one sample in a study of cytomegalovirus exposure and HLA in healthy donors. Only in-frame clones appear in the TCRdb table, and some are missing; sequencing was by immunoSEQ multiplex PCR. The table lists about 190,000 clones, roughly three quarters of them singletons. Material for sequencing was PBMCs. Every receptor here comes from a woman under 30 in good health and CMV-seronegative. The CDR3 runs from the conserved cysteine through the conserved F or W. D genes are given only for firm matches. Clone size appears in some rows only: once, few, many, or a class for an expanded clone.

CDR3 length,D gene,clone size,V gene,J gene,CDR3 protein,CDR3 DNA
10,-,-,TRBV7-9,TRBJ2-1,CASQEDEQFF,TGTGCCAGTCAGGAAGATGAGCAGTTCTTC
14,-,few,TRBV5-8,TRBJ2-3,CASSSQGGTDTQYF,TGTGCCAGCAGCTCACAGGGAGGCACAGATACGCAGTATTTT
17,-,once,TRBV7-2,TRBJ2-7,CASSRYLAGLSSYEQYF,TGTGCCAGCAGCCGTTACCTTGCGGGGCTGAGCTCCTACGAGCAGTACTTC
14,TRBD1,-,TRBV6-5,TRBJ1-3,CASSRRTGGNTIYF,TGTGCCAGCAGCCGTAGGACAGGAGGGAACACCATATATTTT
14,TRBD1,-,TRBV7-9,TRBJ1-2,CASSFGQGNDGYTF,TGTGCCAGCAGCTTCGGACAGGGTAACGATGGCTACACCTTC
15,-,-,TRBV18,TRBJ2-3,CASSPETRVTDTQYF,TGTGCCAGCTCACCGGAGACTAGAGTAACAGATACGCAGTATTTT
18,TRBD1,-,TRBV7-8,TRBJ1-5,CASSARPETGGYGQPQHF,TGTGCCAGCAGCGCACGGCCAGAGACAGGGGGCTACGGTCAGCCCCAGCATTTT
15,TRBD2,-,TRBV5-1,TRBJ2-5,CASSLAGLEDETQYF,TGCGCCAGCAGCTTGGCGGGACTAGAGGATGAGACCCAGTACTTC
13,-,few,TRBV6-5,TRBJ2-7,CASSYRGSYEQYF,TGTGCCAGCAGTTACAGGGGTTCCTACGAGCAGTACTTC
14,-,few,TRBV5-5,TRBJ1-4,CASSVQQGIEKLFF,TGTGCCAGCAGCGTGCAACAGGGTATTGAAAAACTGTTTTTT
13,-,-,TRBV19,TRBJ2-5,CASSSRREETQYF,TGTGCCAGTAGTAGTCGCAGGGAAGAGACCCAGTACTTC
16,TRBD2,-,TRBV5-1,TRBJ2-2,CASSTGLATNTGELFF,TGCGCCAGCAGCACAGGACTAGCGACGAACACCGGGGAGCTGTTTTTT
14,TRBD1,once,TRBV7-2,TRBJ2-7,CASSLPGQTYEQYF,TGTGCCAGCAGCTTGCCGGGACAGACCTACGAGCAGTACTTC
13,-,-,TRBV6-4,TRBJ2-2,CASSARGTGELFF,TGTGCCAGCAGTGCGCGGGGTACCGGGGAGCTGTTTTTT
14,TRBD1,once,TRBV28,TRBJ2-7,CASSDRDSTYEQYF,TGTGCCAGCAGCGACCGGGACAGCACCTACGAGCAGTACTTC
14,-,-,TRBV28,TRBJ1-2,CASRRPGNVEGYTF,TGTGCCAGCAGGCGGCCGGGAAACGTGGAGGGCTACACCTTC
14,-,once,TRBV6-5,TRBJ1-6,CASSSSYGNSPLHF,TGTGCCAGCAGTAGCTCCTACGGTAATTCACCCCTCCACTTT
15,TRBD2,-,TRBV11-1,TRBJ2-1,CASNRGLAGYNEQFF,TGTGCCAGCAACCGGGGACTAGCGGGCTACAATGAGCAGTTCTTC
17,TRBD2,-,TRBV4-3,TRBJ2-2,CASSQQGLAGEFGELFF,TGCGCCAGCAGCCAACAAGGACTAGCGGGAGAATTCGGGGAGCTGTTTTTT
17,TRBD2,few,TRBV7-2,TRBJ2-3,CASSSPRGGRITDTQYF,TGTGCCAGCAGCTCGCCCCGGGGCGGGAGGATAACAGATACGCAGTATTTT
14,TRBD2,-,TRBV4-1,TRBJ2-7,CASSQMLAGYEQYF,TGCGCCAGCAGCCAAATGCTAGCGGGGTACGAGCAGTACTTC
14,-,few,TRBV4-3,TRBJ1-1,CASSQGHQGSEAFF,TGCGCCAGCAGCCAGGGGCACCAGGGCTCTGAAGCTTTCTTT
15,TRBD2,-,TRBV5-6,TRBJ2-1,CASSLAGLAGVEQFF,TGTGCCAGCAGCTTGGCGGGACTAGCCGGTGTTGAGCAGTTCTTC
15,-,-,TRBV4-1,TRBJ1-3,CASSQGPQNENTIYF,TGCGCCAGCAGCCAAGGCCCCCAGAACGAAAACACCATATATTTT
13,TRBD1,-,TRBV29-1,TRBJ2-7,CSVTGTGYHEQYF,TGCAGCGTAACCGGGACAGGGTACCACGAGCAGTACTTC
12,-,-,TRBV27,TRBJ2-5,CASSSHQETQYF,TGTGCCAGCAGTTCTCACCAAGAGACCCAGTACTTC
17,TRBD2,few,TRBV11-2,TRBJ2-1,CASSLGQLAGGPFEQFF,TGTGCCAGCAGCTTAGGCCAACTAGCGGGAGGGCCGTTTGAGCAGTTCTTC
17,-,-,TRBV19,TRBJ1-3,CASSTGQGSYSGNTIYF,TGTGCCAGTAGTACCGGCCAGGGGTCCTACTCTGGAAACACCATATATTTT
16,-,-,TRBV7-9,TRBJ2-2,CASSFGPLGGTGELFF,TGTGCCAGCAGCTTCGGGCCCCTTGGGGGGACCGGGGAGCTGTTTTTT
16,TRBD2,-,TRBV7-6,TRBJ2-7,CASSLALAGGENEQYF,TGTGCCAGCAGCTTAGCTCTAGCGGGGGGGGAGAACGAGCAGTACTTC
15,TRBD1,-,TRBV6-6,TRBJ1-6,CASSYSSGGDSPLHF,TGTGCCAGCAGTTACTCGTCAGGGGGAGATTCACCCCTCCACTTT
17,-,once,TRBV18,TRBJ1-5,CASSPFYRGKSNQPQHF,TGTGCCAGCTCACCGTTTTATCGGGGTAAGAGCAATCAGCCCCAGCATTTT
12,-,-,TRBV6-5,TRBJ1-5,CASSSGKQPQHF,TGTGCCAGCAGTTCGGGGAAACAGCCCCAGCATTTT
16,TRBD1,-,TRBV28,TRBJ1-5,CASSPLRQGEDQPQHF,TGTGCCAGCAGTCCATTGCGGCAGGGGGAGGATCAGCCCCAGCATTTT
16,TRBD1,few,TRBV4-1,TRBJ2-2,CASSLGQGANTGELFF,TGCGCCAGCAGCCTCGGACAGGGGGCGAACACCGGGGAGCTGTTTTTT
13,TRBD1,once,TRBV7-3,TRBJ2-1,CASSWGQDNEQFF,TGTGCCAGCAGCTGGGGACAGGACAATGAGCAGTTCTTC
14,TRBD1,-,TRBV27,TRBJ1-5,CASSTGASNQPQHF,TGTGCCAGCAGTACAGGGGCTAGCAATCAGCCCCAGCATTTT
15,-,few,TRBV7-2,TRBJ2-7,CASSPSGRADYEQYF,TGTGCCAGCAGCCCGTCTGGGCGGGCAGACTACGAGCAGTACTTC
13,-,-,TRBV5-1,TRBJ2-7,CASSFEGRYEQYF,TGCGCCAGCAGCTTTGAGGGAAGGTACGAGCAGTACTTC
12,-,-,TRBV28,TRBJ2-5,CASREQEFRQYF,TGTGCCAGCAGGGAACAGGAGTTTAGGCAGTACTTC
16,TRBD2,-,TRBV6-4,TRBJ2-3,CASSSGLAGSTDTQYF,TGTGCCAGCAGTAGCGGACTAGCAGGAAGCACAGATACGCAGTATTTT
14,-,-,TRBV5-4,TRBJ1-1,CASSKEGWNTEAFF,TGTGCCAGCAGCAAGGAGGGGTGGAACACTGAAGCTTTCTTT
11,-,-,TRBV5-1,TRBJ1-1,CASSFGGEAFF,TGCGCCAGCAGCTTCGGCGGTGAAGCTTTCTTT
15,-,-,TRBV19,TRBJ2-1,CASTLGGTPNTEQFF,TGTGCCAGTACGTTAGGAGGAACCCCAAACACTGAGCAGTTCTTC
16,TRBD2,-,TRBV4-2,TRBJ2-5,CASSQGLAGGQETQYF,TGTGCCAGCAGCCAGGGACTAGCGGGAGGGCAAGAGACCCAGTACTTC
13,-,-,TRBV10-2,TRBJ1-2,CASRTGTNYGYTF,TGCGCCAGCCGAACCGGGACAAACTATGGCTACACCTTC